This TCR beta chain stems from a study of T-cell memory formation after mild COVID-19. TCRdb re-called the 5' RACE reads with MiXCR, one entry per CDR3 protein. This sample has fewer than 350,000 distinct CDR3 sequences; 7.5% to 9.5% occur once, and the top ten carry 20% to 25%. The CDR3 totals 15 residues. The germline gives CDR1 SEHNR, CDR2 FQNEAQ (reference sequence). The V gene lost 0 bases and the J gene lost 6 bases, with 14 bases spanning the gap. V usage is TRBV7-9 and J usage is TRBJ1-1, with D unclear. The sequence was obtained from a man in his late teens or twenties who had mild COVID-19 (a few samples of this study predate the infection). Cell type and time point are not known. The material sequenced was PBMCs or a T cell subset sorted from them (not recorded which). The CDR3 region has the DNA TGTGCCAGCAGCTTAGCTATTAGAGGGATACCTGAAGCTTTCTTT. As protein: CASSLAIRGIPEAFF.